The TCR beta chain described here comes from a study of T cell responses to AZD1222 COVID-19 vaccine. Per germline, CDR1 MNHEY and CDR2 SMNVEV (reference sequence). CDR3 length: 16 residues. With V trimmed by 4 bases and J by 0 bases, 8 bases remained unmatched. Clones were read by immunoSEQ multiplex PCR, and TCRdb kept only the in-frame ones, dropping some. The sample has about 130,000 clones, about 87% seen once. The chain recombines TRBV27 with TRBJ2-5; 7 nucleotides line up with TRBD2. The specimen was peripheral blood, collected on day 0 of AZD1222 vaccination. The receptor's source is an adult in good health. CDR3: CASSSLAEMYQETQYF. The CDR3 nucleotides are TGTGCCAGCAGTTCCCTAGCGGAGATGTACCAAGAGACCCAGTACTTC.